The present TCR beta chain was sequenced within a study of regulatory T cells in long-lasting Graves disease. The CDR3 runs 14 residues. V was pared by 5 bases and J by 2 bases, with 16 bases between. In germline, CDR1 is DFQATT, CDR2 SNEGSKA (reference sequence). Assembly of TCR beta libraries relied on iRepertoire HTBI primers together with Arm-PCR of CDR3 regions. One entry per CDR3 protein, called by TCRdb with MiXCR from the multiplex PCR reads. This table holds some 460,000 distinct CDR3 sequences, 16% found once. Documented time point: newly diagnosed GD, antithyroid drugs for less than 3 months. The TCR library used RNA extracted from PBMCs. This sample was shared with a second study, whose subject was T cells in Graves' hyperthyroidism and ophthalmopathy.

This chain connects TRBV20-1 to TRBJ2-7; D is perhaps TRBD1 or TRBD2 (5 bases each). This receptor was taken from a man aged 35 to 55 with Graves disease. This specimen consisted of peripheral blood mononuclear cells (PBMCs), obtained at new diagnosis, from a patient treated with antithyroid drugs. DNA of the CDR3: TGCAGTGCTCCCCGGGACCTCATAACCTACGAGCAGTACTTC. It codes for CSAPRDLITYEQYF.